Listed here are 8 T cell receptor beta chains from one sample, sequenced in a study of CD8 T cells in ankylosing spondylitis (dated by TCRdb to the late 2010s). Receptor amplification or capture employed 5' RACE. Sequencing took place on an Illumina HiSeq 2500. TCRdb passed the public sequencing reads through fastp at Q25 and MiXCR, retaining productive beta sequences. Every CDR3 protein is listed once, alongside the most common genes and DNA of its rows. The sample table holds hundreds of thousands of distinct CDR3 sequences, of which 7.5% to 9% were seen once. The leading ten clones occupy 6.8% of the sample. Sequencing used blood, either unsorted or a sorted T cell fraction (not recorded which). The receptors were gathered from a male donor with ankylosing spondylitis or in good health (not recorded which).

In this sample, this clonotype turned up many times. The CDR3 region has the DNA TGCGCCAGCAGCCCGACAGAGGGGTATCAGCCCCAGCATTTT. The encoded protein is CASSPTEGYQPQHF. The V call is TRBV5-1, the J call TRBJ1-5; a possible D gene is TRBD1 (5 bases). In germline, CDR1 is SGHRS, CDR2 YFSETQ. The V gene lost 4 bases and the J gene lost 5 bases, with 13 bases spanning the gap. CDR3 length: 14 residues.

This clonotype was recorded many times. V and J are TRBV5-1 and TRBJ2-1, with TRBD1 matching over 9 bases. The CDR3 extends over 16 amino acids. Germline V lookup: CDR1 SGHRS, CDR2 YFSETQ. V gave up 0 bases and J gave up 7 bases; unmatched junction bases: 8. The CDR3 loop is CASSLVETGGWNEQFF. The DNA for the CDR3 is TGCGCCAGCAGCTTGGTGGAGACAGGGGGTTGGAATGAGCAGTTCTTC. The variable domain in full, with the rest retrieved from reference TRBV5-1 and TRBJ2-1, is KAGVTQTPRYLIKTRGQQVTLSCSPISGHRSVSWYQQTPGQGLQFLFEYFSETQRNKGNFPGRFSGRQFSNSRSEMNVSTLELGDSALYLCASSLVETGGWNEQFFGPGTRLTVL.

This clonotype appeared many times. The rearrangement links TRBV6-1 to TRBJ1-2; maybe TRBD1 (5 bases). Trimming pared 8 bases from V and 4 bases from J, leaving 14 bases between. The CDR3 has 13 amino acids. CDR1 is MNHNS, CDR2 SASEGT, per germline. CDR3 amino acids: CASSQGSFYGYTF. The CDR3 DNA reads as TGTGCCAGCTCCCAGGGCAGTTTCTATGGCTACACCTTC.

The genes are TRBV21-1 and TRBJ2-7. TRBV21-1 is tagged as a pseudogene. The CDR3 length is 11 residues. The CDR3 nucleotides are TGTGCCAGCAGCAAAGGGGCAGAGCAGTACTTC. It translates to CASSKGAEQYF.

There are a few counts of this clonotype. This chain joins TRBV11-1 and TRBJ1-1, with a weak D call TRBD1 (5 bases). V lost 5 bases and J 6 bases, leaving 19 bases between the germline ends. Germline CDR1 SGHAT, CDR2 FQDESV (reference sequence). CDR3 size: 15 residues. CDR3: CASSNPPGIWAEAFF. Here the CDR3 DNA reads TGTGCCAGCAGCAATCCCCCAGGGATCTGGGCTGAAGCTTTCTTT.

This chain links TRBV7-2 with TRBJ2-5; TRBD2 is a possible D gene (5 bases). This CDR3 contains 14 residues. Germline V gene lookup returns CDR1 SGHTA and CDR2 FQGNSA. V shed 1 base and J shed 7 bases, with 13 bases lying between them. The CDR3 reads CASSLVPVGVTQYF. CDR3 nucleotide sequence: TGTGCCAGCAGCTTAGTACCAGTCGGGGTGACCCAGTACTTC.

In its sample, this clonotype was seen a few times. This rearrangement joins TRBV5-4 to TRBJ2-3; a possible D gene is TRBD2 (6 bases). The V gene's germline CDR1 is SGHNT and CDR2 YYREEE (reference sequence). The length of the CDR3 is 14 residues. Trimming pared 3 bases from V and 4 bases from J, leaving 12 bases between. CDR3 sequence reads: CASSSGWGADTQYF. In nucleotides, the CDR3 is TGTGCCAGCAGCTCCGGATGGGGGGCAGATACGCAGTATTTT. Filled out from reference TRBV5-4 and TRBJ2-3, the complete variable domain reads ETGVTQSPTHLIKTRGQQVTLRCSSQSGHNTVSWYQQALGQGPQFIFQYYREEENGRGNFPPRFSGLQFPNYSSELNVNALELDDSALYLCASSSGWGADTQYFGPGTRLTVL.

Ten or more counts support this clonotype. This chain connects TRBV20-1 to TRBJ1-2, with TRBD1 matching 9 bases. The trim removed 3 bases at V and 6 bases at J, leaving 8 bases unmatched. Per germline, CDR1 DFQATT and CDR2 SNEGSKA (reference sequence). The CDR3 is made up of 14 amino acids. CDR3 nucleotide sequence: TGCAGTGCTAGCCGGGACAGGGTGAGCGATGGCTACACCTTC. Translating it yields CSASRDRVSDGYTF.